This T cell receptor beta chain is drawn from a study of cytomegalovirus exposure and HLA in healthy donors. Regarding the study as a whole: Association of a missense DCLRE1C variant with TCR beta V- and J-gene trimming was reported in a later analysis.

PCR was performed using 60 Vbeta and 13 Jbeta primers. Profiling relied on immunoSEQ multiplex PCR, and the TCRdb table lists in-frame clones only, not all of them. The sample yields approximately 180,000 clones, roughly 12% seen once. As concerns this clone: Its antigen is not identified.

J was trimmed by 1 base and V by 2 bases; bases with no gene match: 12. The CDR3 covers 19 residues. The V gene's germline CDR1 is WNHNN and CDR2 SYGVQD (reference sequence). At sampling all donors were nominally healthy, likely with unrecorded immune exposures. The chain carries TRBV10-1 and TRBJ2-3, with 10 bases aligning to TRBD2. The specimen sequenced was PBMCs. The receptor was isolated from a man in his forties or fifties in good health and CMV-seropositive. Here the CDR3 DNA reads TGCGCCAGCAGTGAGCCAGAACCTGTAGCGGGGGGCTGCACAGATACGCAGTATTTT. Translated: CASSEPEPVAGGCTDTQYF.